A single sample is the source of the 25 T cell receptor beta chains below, sequenced in a study of radiation and T cells in renal cell carcinoma. Generated by immunoSEQ multiplex PCR, the TCRdb table keeps only in-frame clones and is missing some. The repertoire includes around 21,000 clones, 40% to 55% of them detected once, and around 16% sits in the top ten. The treatment is: 15 Gy SBRT to primary tumor, nephrectomy 4 weeks later. Sequencing was performed on tumor tissue, taken from a patient whose treatment included radiotherapy and nephrectomy. Receptors were obtained from a woman between 50 and 59 years old with renal cell carcinoma.

The chain carries TRBV10-2 and TRBJ1-5; D possibly corresponds to TRBD1 (5 bases). The CDR3 is 16 amino acids. V was pared by 0 bases and J by 2 bases, with 11 bases between. The germline V gene encodes CDR1 WSHSY and CDR2 SAAADI. The CDR3 is CASSESGTRGNQPQHF. The CDR3 bases are TGCGCCAGCAGTGAGTCGGGGACCAGGGGCAATCAGCCCCAGCATTTT.

The chain links TRBV13 to TRBJ2-3; TRBD2 agrees at 13 bases. This CDR3 is built from 16 residues. Trimming cost V 5 bases and J 6 bases; bases outside gene matches: 8. Germline V lookup: CDR1 PRHDT, CDR2 FYEKMQ (reference sequence). CDR3 in amino acids: CASSPRLAGGDDTQYF. CDR3 nucleotides: TGTGCCAGCAGCCCGAGACTAGCGGGGGGAGACGATACGCAGTATTTT.

By its share, this clone is medium-sized. The CDR3 nucleotides read TGTGCCAGCAGCACAGGGAACAATTCACCCCTCCACTTT. It encodes CASSTGNNSPLHF. The chain is built from TRBV7-3 and TRBJ1-6; TRBD1 might be the D (6 bases). Germline CDR1 is SGHTA and CDR2 is FQGTGA. Trimming removed 5 bases from V and 7 bases from J, with 9 bases in between. The CDR3 contains 13 residues.

This clone qualifies as medium-sized. The chain carries TRBV7-3 and TRBJ2-3; D remains ambiguous. The V gene's germline CDR1 is SGHTA and CDR2 FQGTGA. The CDR3 spans 14 residues. Trimming took 5 bases from V and 0 from J, leaving 9 bases between them. The DNA for the CDR3 is TGTGCCAGCAGCGAAGTGGCCAGCACAGATACGCAGTATTTT. Encoded protein: CASSEVASTDTQYF.

This chain connects TRBV5-7 to TRBJ2-3; D ambiguous. TRBV5-7 is an ORF for which the function is uncertain. The CDR3 totals 16 residues. V lost 2 bases and J lost 0, with 13 bases in between. CDR3 nucleotides: TGTGCCAGCAGCTTCCGGGCCGCCTCCAGCACAGATACGCAGTATTTT. Translating gives CASSFRAASSTDTQYF.

V is TRBV27 and J is TRBJ2-7, with D possibly matching TRBD2 (6 bases). Germline V CDR1 and CDR2: MNHEY, SMNVEV (reference sequence). This CDR3 spans 12 amino acids. V was trimmed by 4 bases and J by 10 bases, leaving 14 bases between them. CDR3 nucleotides: TGTGCCAGCAGTTCCGGCCGGGGGTTACAGTACTTC. This translates into CASSSGRGLQYF.

The chain combines TRBV6-5 with TRBJ2-7, with no clear D. This CDR3 is built from 13 residues. With 5 bases removed from V and 5 bases from J, the gap between germline ends came to 13 bases. Germline-derived CDR1 and CDR2 are MNHEY and SVGAGI. DNA of the CDR3: TGTGCCAGCAGTCGAGACCGCGCCCACGAGCAGTACTTC. Protein product: CASSRDRAHEQYF.

The chain carries TRBV11-1 and TRBJ2-7; the D call may be TRBD1 or TRBD2 (5 bases each). Germline V gives CDR1 SGHAT, CDR2 FQDESV (reference sequence). CDR3 length: 14 residues. Between the trimmed V and J ends, which lost 2 bases and 2 bases, there was a span of 10 bases. The CDR3 loop is CASSLTGRAYEQYF. The DNA of the CDR3 is TGTGCCAGCAGCTTAACGGGACGGGCCTACGAGCAGTACTTC.

CDR3 residues: CASSLTTGSYGYTF. CDR3 nucleotide sequence: TGCGCCAGCAGCTTGACGACAGGGTCCTATGGCTACACCTTC. V is TRBV5-1 and J is TRBJ1-2; 7 bases line up with TRBD1. The CDR3 sequence is 14 residues long. Trimming removed 1 base from V and 4 bases from J; junction bases left unmatched: 4. Germline values: CDR1 SGHRS, CDR2 YFSETQ.

The V gene is TRBV18, the J gene TRBJ1-5; D ambiguous. In germline, CDR1 is KGHSH, CDR2 LQKENI. V dropped 6 bases and J dropped 2 bases, with 11 bases sitting between them. The CDR3 sequence is 14 residues long. The CDR3 bases are TGTGCCAGCTCCCCGGATGTGGGCAATCAGCCCCAGCATTTT. It yields the protein CASSPDVGNQPQHF.

The sample holds one count of this clone. The rearrangement uses TRBV6-1 and TRBJ1-6; D unclear. V was shortened by 2 bases and J by 9 bases, with 20 bases between the two germline ends. The CDR3 has 17 residues. Germline CDR1 and CDR2: MNHNS and SASEGT. CDR3 nucleotide sequence: TGTGCCAGCAGTGAATCGTTGTTGACGAGTAGTGGTTCACCCCTCCACTTT. It encodes CASSESLLTSSGSPLHF.

The chain links TRBV11-3 to TRBJ2-1; no definite D call. Germline CDR1 SGHNT, CDR2 YENEEA. The CDR3 length is 13 residues. Trimming took 1 base from V and 10 from J, leaving 11 bases between them. This CDR3 is CASSLGASLEQFF. CDR3 nucleotide sequence: TGTGCCAGCAGCTTAGGAGCCTCCCTGGAGCAGTTCTTC.

This clone was counted a few times. This rearrangement joins TRBV7-8 to TRBJ1-5, with D unclear. The CDR3 consists of 17 residues. The ends were cut back, 5 bases at V and 8 bases at J, with 25 bases in the middle. Per the germline V gene, CDR1 is SGHVS and CDR2 is FQNEAQ. CDR3 in DNA: TGTGCCAGCAGCCTAGGACGGATCCGGGCAGCCTCGGAGCCCCAGCATTTT. This encodes CASSLGRIRAASEPQHF. Using reference TRBV7-8 and TRBJ1-5 for the parts outside the CDR3, the full variable domain is GAGVSQSPRYKVAKRGQDVALRCDPISGHVSLFWYQQALGQGPEFLTYFQNEAQLDKSGLPSDRFFAERPEGSVSTLKIQRTQQEDSAVYLCASSLGRIRAASEPQHFGDGTRLSIL.

This clone was seen more than once but under ten times. This chain uses TRBV7-9 with TRBJ2-3; D is uncertain. The ends were cut back, 0 bases at V and 0 bases at J, with 7 bases in the middle. The germline gives CDR1 SEHNR, CDR2 FQNEAQ (reference sequence). The CDR3 runs to 15 residues. For the CDR3, the DNA is TGTGCCAGCAGCTTAGCTGAAACTAGCACAGATACGCAGTATTTT. Protein: CASSLAETSTDTQYF. Full variable domain (rest looked up from reference TRBV7-9 and TRBJ2-3): DTGVSQNPRHKITKRGQNVTFRCDPISEHNRLYWYRQTLGQGPEFLTYFQNEAQLEKSRLLSDRFSAERPKGSFSTLEIQRTEQGDSAMYLCASSLAETSTDTQYFGPGTRLTVL.

Written as DNA, the CDR3 is TGTGCCAGCAGGAGGGCAGGACAGAGGAACTATGGCTACACCTTC. The encoded protein is CASRRAGQRNYGYTF. The chain recombines TRBV9 with TRBJ1-2; D may be TRBD1 (6 bases). This CDR3 is built from 15 residues. Germline CDR1 is SGDLS and CDR2 is YYNGEE. The V end lost 5 bases, the J end lost 2 bases, and 16 bases lay between the germline ends.

The chain employs TRBV5-1 and TRBJ1-1; D may be TRBD1 (6 bases). The CDR3 length is 14 residues. V was shortened by 4 bases and J by 7 bases, with 17 bases between the two germline ends. The germline V gene has CDR1 SGHRS and CDR2 YFSETQ. For the CDR3, the DNA is TGCGCCAGCAGCGACCCGGACAGACCCCATGAAGCTTTCTTT. Its translation: CASSDPDRPHEAFF.

This clone is large in the sample. This chain uses TRBV29-1 with TRBJ1-6, with D unresolved. Germline CDR1 SQVTM, CDR2 ANQGSEA. V shed 3 bases and J shed 11 bases, with 5 bases lying between them. The CDR3 loop spans 10 amino acids. The CDR3 reads CSVDVPPLHF. DNA of the CDR3: TGCAGCGTTGATGTCCCACCCCTCCACTTT. The full variable domain, completed using reference TRBV29-1 and TRBJ1-6, is SAVISQKPSRDICQRGTSLTIQCQVDSQVTMMFWYRQQPGQSLTLIATANQGSEATYESGFVIDKFPISRPNLTFSTLTVSNMSPEDSSIYLCSVDVPPLHFGNGTRLTVT.

The V call is TRBV6-6, the J call TRBJ2-6, with 8 nucleotides matching TRBD1. The CDR3 covers 16 residues. The germline gives CDR1 MNHNY, CDR2 SVGAGI (reference sequence). V dropped 5 bases and J dropped 4; count of bases not matched to a gene: 7. CDR3 residues: CASSKSGGGGANVLTF. As DNA, the CDR3 is TGTGCCAGCAGTAAATCAGGGGGCGGCGGGGCCAACGTCCTGACTTTC.

CDR3 loop: CASSSGTLSYNEQFF. The CDR3 DNA follows: TGTGCCAGCAGTTCCGGGACGCTTTCCTACAATGAGCAGTTCTTC. The chain is built from TRBV7-9 and TRBJ2-1, with D perhaps being TRBD1 or TRBD2 (5 bases each). This CDR3 is 15 amino acids long. Germline CDR1 reads SEHNR; CDR2 reads FQNEAQ (reference sequence). V was pared by 6 bases and J by 1 base, with 13 bases between.

The rearrangement joins TRBV2 to TRBJ1-1; 9 bases align to TRBD1. Looked up from germline, CDR1 is SNHLY and CDR2 is FYNNEI. CDR3 length: 13 residues. Losses at the gene ends were 7 bases for V and 12 bases for J; bases not matched to a gene: 12. CDR3 sequence: CASNSNRDRVTFF. The CDR3 DNA reads as TGTGCCAGCAACAGTAACCGGGACAGGGTAACTTTCTTT.

This clone was found a few times. The chain has TRBV7-3 and TRBJ2-5, with no clear D. V gave up 1 base and J gave up 2 bases, with 5 bases separating them. The CDR3 has 13 amino acids. Germline CDR1 SGHTA, CDR2 FQGTGA. This chain's CDR3 is CASSLNSQETQYF. In DNA form, the CDR3 reads TGTGCCAGCAGCTTAAACAGTCAAGAGACCCAGTACTTC.

J is TRBJ2-1 and V is TRBV10-1, with TRBD2 matching over 9 bases. J was trimmed by 7 bases and V by 5 bases; bases with no gene match: 6. There are 14 residues in the CDR3. The germline CDR1 and CDR2 sequences are WNHNN and SYGVQD (reference sequence). CDR3 coding DNA: TGCGCCAGCAGTTCGAGCGGGGGGCTTAATGAGCAGTTCTTC. It yields the protein CASSSSGGLNEQFF.

This chain links TRBV6-1 with TRBJ1-1; 7 positions match TRBD1. The germline V gene encodes CDR1 MNHNS and CDR2 SASEGT. CDR3 length: 14 residues. J lost 5 bases, V lost 6 bases, and 9 bases had no gene match. The CDR3 region is CASSAAGGVTEAFF. DNA for the CDR3: TGTGCCAGCAGCGCGGCAGGGGGGGTGACTGAAGCTTTCTTT.

V gene TRBV5-1 combines with J gene TRBJ1-2, with D unclear. Germline CDR1 is SGHRS and CDR2 is YFSETQ. This CDR3 contains 13 residues. With 2 bases removed from V and 4 bases from J, the gap between germline ends came to 9 bases. The CDR3 bases are TGCGCCAGCAGCTTTACAGAGAGCTATGGCTACACCTTC. It codes for CASSFTESYGYTF.

This chain connects TRBV6-5 to TRBJ2-7; no definite D call. Germline V gene data show CDR1 as MNHEY and CDR2 as SVGAGI. Trimming cost V 0 bases and J 1 base, with 10 bases left between them. CDR3 size: 15 residues. The CDR3 sequence is CASSYSGQESYEQYF. CDR3 DNA sequence: TGTGCCAGCAGTTACTCAGGGCAGGAGTCCTACGAGCAGTACTTC.